Here is one T cell receptor beta chain with its context. Antigen unknown. Other DNA sequences from this sample encode an identical CDR3 as well. Treatment meaning: oral pan-JAK inhibitor, 5-10 mg twice daily. Germline loops: CDR1 SQVTM, CDR2 ANQGSEA. The length of the CDR3 is 11 residues. Germline trimming cut 7 bases from V and 8 bases from J; bases unmatched to any gene: 4. The data originate from a study of CD8+ T cells in alopecia areata. The overall study: A 6-month off-drug phase came after tofacitinib, which had lasted 6 to 18 months. General study points: Clonality was higher in lesional than normal scalp, especially in alopecia totalis/universalis. Scalp sequencing captures resident alphabeta T cells of normal skin too.

Extraction and reverse transcription of RNA yielded cDNA as the sequencing template. TCRdb's copy holds only in-frame clones and misses some; the assay was immunoSEQ multiplex PCR. The sample yields about 210,000 clones, over 60% seen once. The sample was CD4+ T cells sorted from blood, taken at approximately week 42, from a patient treated with tofacitinib. V and J are TRBV29-1 and TRBJ2-1, with 8 bases that match TRBD1. The clonotype was recovered from a human donor with alopecia areata. Here the CDR3 reads CSADRGHEQFF. The CDR3 nucleotides are TGCAGCGCTGACAGGGGTCATGAGCAGTTCTTC.